This T cell receptor (beta chain) comes out of a study of cytomegalovirus exposure and HLA in healthy donors. It was with 60 Vbeta and 13 Jbeta primers that the PCR ran. Assay: immunoSEQ multiplex PCR; the TCRdb copy retains only in-frame clones and omits some. The table has approximately 110,000 clones, about 73% seen once. This CDR3 is built from 12 residues. V was pared by 6 bases and J by 11 bases, with 14 bases between. Germline V CDR1 and CDR2: MNHNS, SASEGT. This chain joins TRBV6-1 and TRBJ2-1, with D tentatively TRBD1 (5 bases). Material: PBMCs. This clonotype originated in a woman aged 45-60 years in good health and CMV-seropositive. The CDR3 region is CASSSTRAQQFF. CDR3 DNA: TGTGCCAGCAGCTCCACCAGGGCTCAGCAGTTCTTC.